One and the same sample provided the 29 T cell receptor beta chains below, sequenced in a study of blood T cell repertoires in COVID-19 (dated by TCRdb to between 2020 and 2021). Library preparation was by the immunoSEQ multiplex PCR assay. As stored in TCRdb, this immuneACCESS dataset retains in-frame rearrangements with V and J assigned. A fraction of the clones does not appear; measured against another copy, unresolved V genes explain less than half of the discrepancy, and the remainder lacks a known reason. A total of some 150,000 clones appear in this sample, roughly 86% of them only once. Of the sample, roughly 1% is held by the ten largest clones. Sequences were obtained from peripheral blood. The receptors here all came from a woman between 50 and 59 years old with acute or convalescent COVID-19.

The chain employs TRBV6-1 and TRBJ2-7; D unclear. V dropped 0 bases and J dropped 1 base, with 13 bases sitting between them. Per the germline V gene, CDR1 is MNHNS and CDR2 is SASEGT. This CDR3 has 16 residues. CDR3 loop: CASSEANPAVSYEQYF. Here the CDR3 DNA reads TGTGCCAGCAGTGAAGCGAATCCTGCGGTTTCCTACGAGCAGTACTTC.

The chain joins TRBV5-1 to TRBJ1-4; tentative D call: TRBD1 (5 bases). CDR3 size: 14 residues. V was trimmed by 0 bases and J by 8 bases, leaving 11 bases between them. Germline CDR1 reads SGHRS; CDR2 reads YFSETQ. CDR3 sequence reads: CASSLERGREKLFF. The CDR3 region has the DNA TGCGCCAGCAGCTTGGAAAGGGGCAGGGAAAAACTGTTTTTT.

The chain joins TRBV11-2 to TRBJ2-2, with 10 bases lining up with TRBD1. The CDR3 is 17 residues long. Germline CDR1 reads SGHAT; CDR2 reads FQNNGV. J lost 7 bases, V lost 0 bases, and 8 bases had no gene match. CDR3 nucleotides: TGTGCCAGCAGCTTAGATGGCGACAGGGGGCGCGGCGGGGAGCTGTTTTTT. Translation gives CASSLDGDRGRGGELFF.

This chain connects TRBV6-5 to TRBJ1-2, with TRBD1 identical over 10 bases. J was trimmed by 6 bases and V by 7 bases; bases with no gene match: 11. The V gene's germline CDR1 is MNHEY and CDR2 SVGAGI. CDR3 size: 15 residues. Written as DNA, the CDR3 is TGTGCCAGCACCCTAAAGACAGGGGGCATCAATGGCTACACCTTC. Encoded protein: CASTLKTGGINGYTF.

This chain uses TRBV20-1 with TRBJ2-7; TRBD2 aligns across 11 bases. Germline CDR1 and CDR2: DFQATT and SNEGSKA (reference sequence). This CDR3 region has 13 residues. Trimming at V came to 3 bases and at J to 5 bases, leaving 3 bases not matched to a gene. CDR3 bases: TGCAGTGCTAGTAGCGGGAGGGCGGACGAGCAGTACTTC. Translating gives CSASSGRADEQYF.

J is TRBJ2-6 and V is TRBV5-4; 9 positions match TRBD1. V dropped 7 bases and J dropped 0; count of bases not matched to a gene: 5. Germline V CDR1 and CDR2: SGHNT, YYREEE (reference sequence). The length of the CDR3 is 16 residues. The CDR3 coding sequence is TGTGCCAGCCGGGACAGGGCCCTCTCTGGGGCCAACGTCCTGACTTTC. Protein: CASRDRALSGANVLTF.

V is TRBV12-3 or TRBV12-4 and J is TRBJ2-5, with D possibly being TRBD1 (5 bases). V lost 4 bases and J lost 5, with 11 bases in between. The CDR3 is 13 residues long. CDR3 amino acids: CASSSWGSETQYF. The CDR3 nucleotides read TGTGCCAGCAGTTCCTGGGGCTCGGAGACCCAGTACTTC.

The chain links TRBV27 to TRBJ2-7; no reliable D call. Trimming cost V 4 bases and J 0 bases, with 7 bases left between them. CDR1 and CDR2 from the germline V gene are MNHEY and SMNVEV (reference sequence). This CDR3 has 13 residues. The CDR3 DNA is TGTGCCAGCAGTTGGGTAGCCTCCTACGAGCAGTACTTC. It codes for CASSWVASYEQYF.

This chain links TRBV13 with TRBJ2-3, with TRBD1 as a possible D gene (6 bases). In germline, CDR1 is PRHDT, CDR2 FYEKMQ (reference sequence). The CDR3 has 15 amino acids. With 0 bases removed from V and 11 bases from J, the gap between germline ends came to 18 bases. The CDR3 sequence: CASSLGLDITQGQYF. CDR3 nucleotide sequence: TGTGCCAGCAGCTTAGGCCTCGACATTACACAGGGGCAGTATTTT.

The gene calls are TRBV27 and TRBJ2-1; 12 nucleotides agree with TRBD2. From germline, CDR1 is MNHEY and CDR2 SMNVEV (reference sequence). The CDR3 runs to 16 residues. Losses at the gene ends were 0 bases for V and 6 bases for J; bases not matched to a gene: 3. The CDR3 nucleotides are TGTGCCAGCAGTTTATCGACTAGCGGGGGAGCCAATGAGCAGTTCTTC. This codes for CASSLSTSGGANEQFF.

The chain has TRBV5-5 and TRBJ1-2; 7 bases fit TRBD1. Per germline, CDR1 SGHKS and CDR2 YYEKEE (reference sequence). V gave up 1 base and J gave up 2 bases; unmatched junction bases: 8. The CDR3 spans 16 residues. The CDR3 bases are TGTGCCAGCAGCTTGTATCCGGGACAGACCAACTATGGCTACACCTTC. This sequence encodes CASSLYPGQTNYGYTF.

The chain employs TRBV24-1 and TRBJ2-1; the D gene is possibly TRBD1 (6 bases). CDR1 KGHDR and CDR2 SFDVKD come from the germline V gene. The length of the CDR3 is 16 residues. V gave up 3 bases and J gave up 6 bases, with 17 bases separating them. CDR3: CATSDRNGRGSNEQFF. The CDR3 DNA reads TGTGCCACCAGTGATCGGAACGGCAGGGGAAGCAATGAGCAGTTCTTC.

The genes are TRBV7-9 and TRBJ2-7, with D hard to call. This CDR3 contains 13 residues. Germline CDR1 reads SEHNR; CDR2 reads FQNEAQ (reference sequence). Trimming took 3 bases from V and 0 from J, leaving 6 bases between them. The CDR3 is CASSFYSSYEQYF. CDR3 sequence (DNA): TGTGCCAGCAGCTTTTACAGCTCCTACGAGCAGTACTTC.

The V gene is TRBV19, the J gene TRBJ2-1; D perhaps matches TRBD2 (5 bases). Germline CDR1 is LNHDA and CDR2 is SQIVND (reference sequence). V was pared by 5 bases and J by 5 bases, with 13 bases between. The CDR3 is made up of 14 amino acids. CDR3 sequence (DNA): TGTGCCAGTAGTGATCGAGCGGCCGACAATGAGCAGTTCTTC. It specifies CASSDRAADNEQFF.

The chain has TRBV20-1 and TRBJ2-7; D is possibly TRBD1 (6 bases). Germline loops: CDR1 DFQATT, CDR2 SNEGSKA (reference sequence). This CDR3 spans 11 amino acids. The V end lost 3 bases, the J end lost 6 bases, and 9 bases lay between the germline ends. The CDR3 protein is CSARTGSEQYF. The CDR3 nucleotides are TGCAGTGCTAGGACAGGTTCCGAGCAGTACTTC.

The chain employs TRBV11-2 and TRBJ2-5, with TRBD1 identical over 7 bases. Germline values: CDR1 SGHAT, CDR2 FQNNGV. V lost 5 bases and J lost 0; bases outside the gene matches: 3. This CDR3 region has 14 residues. CDR3 bases: TGTGCCAGCAGCCTCGGACAGGACCAAGAGACCCAGTACTTC. It specifies CASSLGQDQETQYF.

The V and J genes are TRBV6-1 and TRBJ2-1, with D possibly matching TRBD2 (7 bases). There are 15 residues in the CDR3. Trimming removed 2 bases at V and 9 bases at J, with 17 bases between. Germline loops: CDR1 MNHNS, CDR2 SASEGT. For the CDR3, the DNA is TGTGCCAGCAGTGAAATCGCGGGGGCCGGGAGTGAGCAGTTCTTC. Its protein is CASSEIAGAGSEQFF.

The V call is TRBV6-1, the J call TRBJ2-3, with D unresolved. This CDR3 region has 12 residues. CDR1 and CDR2 from the germline V gene are MNHNS and SASEGT. Trimming left V 1 base short and J 6 bases short, with 5 bases between. The CDR3 spells CASSEDGDTQYF. CDR3 nucleotides: TGTGCCAGCAGTGAAGACGGTGATACGCAGTATTTT.

This chain connects TRBV5-1 to TRBJ1-2, with a tentative D call TRBD1 (5 bases). V gave up 4 bases and J gave up 2 bases, with 15 bases separating them. The CDR3 totals 15 residues. Germline-derived CDR1 and CDR2 are SGHRS and YFSETQ. The CDR3, as DNA: TGCGCCAGCAGCGGTCAGGGTGGGCGAAACTATGGCTACACCTTC. This sequence encodes CASSGQGGRNYGYTF.

J is TRBJ2-3 and V is TRBV5-4; 15 bases match TRBD2. V was pared by 4 bases and J by 3 bases, with 6 bases of the junction left unmatched. CDR3 length: 17 amino acids. Germline values: CDR1 SGHNT, CDR2 YYREEE (reference sequence). CDR3 region: CASSPRTSGGVTDTQYF. CDR3 sequence (DNA): TGTGCCAGCAGCCCCCGGACTAGCGGGGGGGTAACAGATACGCAGTATTTT.

The chain uses TRBV5-1 and TRBJ1-2; the D gene is possibly TRBD1 (5 bases). CDR1 SGHRS and CDR2 YFSETQ come from the germline V gene. CDR3 length equals 12 residues. The V gene lost 4 bases and the J gene lost 8 bases, with 12 bases spanning the gap. CDR3 sequence: CASSPQGGGYTF. The CDR3 nucleotides read TGCGCCAGCAGCCCGCAGGGTGGAGGCTACACCTTC.

With regard to this clone: Germline is not matched at one junction end, which may reflect a read error. The V call is TRBV4-2, the J call TRBJ2-1; a weak D match, TRBD2 (6 bases). CDR1 and CDR2 from the germline V gene are LGHNA and YNFKEQ. The CDR3 runs 16 residues. DNA of the CDR3: TGTGCCAGCAGCCAAGATCTGGGGGACTCCAACAATGAGCAGTTCTTC. Protein sequence: CASSQDLGDSNNEQFF.

V and J are TRBV19 and TRBJ1-1, with D possibly being TRBD1 (5 bases). Germline CDR1 is LNHDA and CDR2 is SQIVND (reference sequence). The CDR3 loop spans 14 amino acids. Trimming took 3 bases from V and 3 from J, leaving 11 bases between them. The CDR3, as DNA: TGTGCCAGTAGTATTGGGGCGGGGGACACTGAAGCTTTCTTT. Its protein is CASSIGAGDTEAFF.

A few counts support this clone. The chain carries TRBV9 and TRBJ2-7; no clear D gene. The V gene's germline CDR1 is SGDLS and CDR2 YYNGEE. The CDR3 has 14 amino acids. The V end was cut by 4 bases, the J end by 1 base, with 12 bases between. CDR3 protein: CASSPRFESYEQYF. The CDR3 DNA is TGTGCCAGCAGCCCACGATTCGAGTCCTACGAGCAGTACTTC. Filled out from reference TRBV9 and TRBJ2-7, the complete variable domain reads DSGVTQTPKHLITATGQRVTLRCSPRSGDLSVYWYQQSLDQGLQFLIQYYNGEERAKGNILERFSAQQFPDLHSELNLSSLELGDSALYFCASSPRFESYEQYFGPGTRLTVT.

CDR3 DNA: TGTGCCAGCAGCCAAGACCCTAGCGTCTACGAGCAGTACTTC. It specifies CASSQDPSVYEQYF. The chain joins TRBV3-1 (or the pseudogene TRBV3-2) to TRBJ2-7, with a weak D call TRBD2 (6 bases). Germline V gene data show CDR1 as LGHDT and CDR2 as YNNKEL (reference sequence). Deletions cut 0 bases from V and 3 bases from J, with 9 bases between. CDR3 length equals 14 residues.

CDR3 coding DNA: TGTGCCAGCAGCGTAGTTTCTCAAAGGGGAGAGCAGTACTTC. The encoded protein is CASSVVSQRGEQYF. The gene calls are TRBV9 and TRBJ2-7; possible D gene TRBD1, 5 bases. With 0 bases removed from V and 7 bases from J, the gap between germline ends came to 14 bases. The CDR3 is 14 amino acids. CDR1 is SGDLS, CDR2 YYNGEE, per germline.

The V and J genes are TRBV11-2 and TRBJ2-7, with a tentative D call TRBD2 (5 bases). V was pared by 5 bases and J by 5 bases, with 19 bases between. The CDR3 loop spans 15 amino acids. Germline values: CDR1 SGHAT, CDR2 FQNNGV. The CDR3, as DNA: TGTGCCAGCAGCAGATCGGGATTAGCAGTCGACGAGCAGTACTTC. It specifies CASSRSGLAVDEQYF.

The gene calls are TRBV5-1 and TRBJ1-5; no firm D call. From germline, CDR1 is SGHRS and CDR2 YFSETQ. With 4 bases removed from V and 3 bases from J, the gap between germline ends came to 11 bases. The CDR3 has 14 residues. Here the CDR3 DNA reads TGCGCCAGCAGCCCCGACGGGTCCAATCAGCCCCAGCATTTT. Translated: CASSPDGSNQPQHF.

The rearrangement links TRBV6-5 to TRBJ1-2; TRBD1 agrees at 10 bases. CDR3 length equals 12 residues. Per the germline V gene, CDR1 is MNHEY and CDR2 is SVGAGI. V dropped 7 bases and J dropped 6; count of bases not matched to a gene: 2. Here the CDR3 DNA reads TGTGCCAGCACGGACAGGGGGAATGGCTACACCTTC. It is translated as CASTDRGNGYTF.